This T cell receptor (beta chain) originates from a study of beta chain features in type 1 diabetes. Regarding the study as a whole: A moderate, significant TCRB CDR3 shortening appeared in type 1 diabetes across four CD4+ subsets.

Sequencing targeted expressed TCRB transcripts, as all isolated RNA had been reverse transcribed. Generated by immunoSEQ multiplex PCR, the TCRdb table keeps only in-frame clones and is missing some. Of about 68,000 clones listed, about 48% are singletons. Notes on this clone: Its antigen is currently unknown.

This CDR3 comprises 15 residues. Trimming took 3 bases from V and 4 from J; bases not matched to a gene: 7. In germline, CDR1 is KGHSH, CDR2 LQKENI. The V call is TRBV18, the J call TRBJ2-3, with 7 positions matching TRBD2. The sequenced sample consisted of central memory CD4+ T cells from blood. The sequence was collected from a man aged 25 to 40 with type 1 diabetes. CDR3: CASSPTGGSPDTQYF. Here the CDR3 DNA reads TGTGCCAGCTCACCGACGGGAGGATCCCCAGATACGCAGTATTTT.